This T cell receptor (beta chain) was documented in a study of blood T cell repertoires in COVID-19. Background on the study: Samples came from the United States, Italy and Spain, spanning acute and convalescent COVID-19.

In germline, CDR1 is MNHEY, CDR2 SVGEGT. The CDR3 sequence is 15 residues long. The J segment lost 8 bases and the V segment lost 6 bases, leaving 12 bases of the junction unmatched. In the authors' workflow: From reference gene primer amplification, estimates of nucleated cell counts were derived. Produced via immunoSEQ multiplex PCR; TCRdb's table is partial and in-frame only. Clonal size and the V and J genes are those of that table, whereas D and trimming came from the DNA. The sample consists of 100,000 to 150,000 clones, around 79% of them appearing once. Sample: peripheral blood. This chain joins TRBV6-2 or TRBV6-3 and TRBJ1-2, with 10 bases fitting TRBD1. This receptor was identified in a man aged 70 or older with acute or convalescent COVID-19. The CDR3 protein is CASSQPGQGRGGYTF. The CDR3 DNA sequence: TGTGCCAGCAGCCAACCGGGACAGGGGAGGGGAGGCTACACCTTC.